The clone carrying this TCR beta chain has just a few counts. The data derive from a study of CD8 T cell repertoires and HIV-1 epitope variants. Study as a whole: T cells were stimulated with Twenty-five Gag and Nef peptides separately.

The CDR3 runs to 16 residues. The V end was cut by 4 bases, the J end by 6 bases, with 18 bases between. The germline gives CDR1 MGHRA, CDR2 YSYEKL. Profiling relied on immunoSEQ multiplex PCR, and the TCRdb table lists in-frame clones only, not all of them. The sample holds 90,000 or so clones, more than 65% seen once. This TCR came from a male donor with HIV. The chain recombines TRBV4-1 with TRBJ2-2, with D unclear. The specimen was uncultured baseline CD8+ T cells from peripheral blood mononuclear cells (PBMCs). The CDR3, as DNA: TGCGCCAGCAGCCCCCTTGACCTCTTCATCGCCGGGGAGCTGTTTTTT. It yields the protein CASSPLDLFIAGELFF.